One sample yielded the 28 T cell receptor beta chains listed below, sequenced in a study of T cell changes during pregnancy in multiple sclerosis. Sequencing used immunoSEQ multiplex PCR; TCRdb keeps in-frame clones, though not all of them. The table records more than 55,000 clones, about 93% of them present only once. Source: peripheral blood, taken in the first trimester of pregnancy. All receptors come from a female donor in good health, enrolled as a control in a pregnancy study.

J is TRBJ1-2 and V is TRBV5-8; D not resolved. V was clipped by 4 bases and J by 2 bases, with 15 bases between them. CDR3 length equals 15 residues. In germline, CDR1 is SGHTS, CDR2 YDEGEE. As DNA, the CDR3 is TGTGCCAGCAGCCCCCCTCCCCTATGGAACTATGGCTACACCTTC. Its protein is CASSPPPLWNYGYTF.

The chain uses TRBV6-1 and TRBJ2-3; tentative D call: TRBD2 (5 bases). Germline V gives CDR1 MNHNS, CDR2 SASEGT. V lost 6 bases, J lost 0 bases, and 13 bases lay in between. This CDR3 region has 15 residues. The CDR3 region has the DNA TGTGCCAGCAGGAAATCCAGCGGTAGCACAGATACGCAGTATTTT. Translation gives CASRKSSGSTDTQYF.

The V and J genes are TRBV30 and TRBJ1-1, with D tentatively TRBD1 (6 bases). This CDR3 spans 13 amino acids. Trimming cost V 0 bases and J 7 bases, with 12 bases left between them. CDR1 is GTSNPN, CDR2 SVGIG, per germline (reference sequence). Here the CDR3 DNA reads TGTGCCTGGAGTGTGGACAGACCAAATGAAGCTTTCTTT. This codes for CAWSVDRPNEAFF.

This rearrangement joins TRBV10-3 to TRBJ2-5; TRBD1 agrees at 9 bases. V lost 2 bases and J lost 5; bases outside the gene matches: 9. CDR1 and CDR2 (germline): ENHRY, SYGVKD. This CDR3 has 16 residues. CDR3 in DNA: TGTGCCATCAGTGAGGGGCGGGGACAGGGAGACGAGACCCAGTACTTC. This sequence encodes CAISEGRGQGDETQYF.

The J gene is TRBJ2-5, the V gene TRBV5-1; TRBD2 aligns across 11 bases. The closer fit of TRBJ2-7 to the DNA end suggests the J call may be wrong. This CDR3 is 15 amino acids long. Germline V CDR1 and CDR2: SGHRS, YFSETQ. CDR3 sequence: CASKSQTSGSDEQYF. CDR3 sequence (DNA): TGCGCCAGCAAGTCTCAAACTAGCGGGAGTGACGAGCAGTACTTC.

The genes are TRBV11-2 and TRBJ2-1; maybe TRBD2 (5 bases). Trimming shortened V by 5 bases and J by 3 bases, and 11 bases separated the two germline ends. Germline lookup yields CDR1 SGHAT and CDR2 FQNNGV. This CDR3 spans 14 amino acids. The CDR3 DNA follows: TGTGCCAGCAGCCAATTTGCGGGCTACAATGAGCAGTTCTTC. Its translation is CASSQFAGYNEQFF.

The chain carries TRBV21-1 and TRBJ2-1; TRBD2 is the table's D call, not checked against the DNA. TRBV21-1 is an annotated pseudogene. The CDR3 sequence is 14 residues long. CDR3 coding DNA: TGTGCCAGCAGGCGGGTCGGGTCCTACAATGAGCAGTTCTTC. The encoded protein is CASRRVGSYNEQFF.

The CDR3 reads CASSFPGYIQYF. Here the CDR3 DNA reads TGTGCCAGCAGTTTCCCCGGGTACATTCAGTACTTC. The chain joins TRBV28 to TRBJ2-4; D ambiguous. The CDR3 length is 12 residues. From germline, CDR1 is MDHEN and CDR2 SYDVKM. The V gene lost 3 bases and the J gene lost 8 bases, with 8 bases spanning the gap.

Only one count was recorded for this clone. The CDR3 DNA follows: TGTGCCAGCAGCTTGGATGTGGGGGCCTCTGGAAACACCATATATTTT. It encodes CASSLDVGASGNTIYF. V and J are TRBV5-6 and TRBJ1-3; D perhaps matches TRBD1 (6 bases). This CDR3 comprises 16 residues. Germline-derived CDR1 and CDR2 are SGHDT and YYEEEE. Trimming removed 0 bases at V and 0 bases at J, with 10 bases between. Full variable domain (outside the CDR3, taken from reference TRBV5-6 and TRBJ1-3): DAGVTQSPTHLIKTRGQQVTLRCSPKSGHDTVSWYQQALGQGPQFIFQYYEEEERQRGNFPDRFSGHQFPNYSSELNVNALLLGDSALYLCASSLDVGASGNTIYFGEGSWLTVV.

This chain links TRBV2 with TRBJ2-3; D call uncertain. The CDR3 has 12 amino acids. The germline CDR1 and CDR2 sequences are SNHLY and FYNNEI. V lost 0 bases and J 6 bases, leaving 4 bases between the germline ends. CDR3 nucleotide sequence: TGTGCCAGCAGTGAAGCGGAGGATACGCAGTATTTT. Translated: CASSEAEDTQYF.

In its sample, this clone was seen once. The rearrangement uses TRBV7-9 and TRBJ2-3, with 7 bases matching TRBD2. Losses at the gene ends were 3 bases for V and 1 base for J; bases not matched to a gene: 4. There are 15 residues in the CDR3. Germline V gene sequence: CDR1 SEHNR, CDR2 FQNEAQ (reference sequence). CDR3 protein: CASSFLTSGTDTQYF. The CDR3 bases are TGTGCCAGCAGCTTCTTAACTAGCGGCACAGATACGCAGTATTTT.

This chain links TRBV5-1 with TRBJ1-2; no clear D gene. Looked up from germline, CDR1 is SGHRS and CDR2 is YFSETQ. V lost 3 bases and J 4 bases, leaving 13 bases between the germline ends. The CDR3 spans 14 residues. CDR3 in DNA: TGCGCCAGCAGCTGGCTAGACGGCCCCTATGGCTACACCTTC. It yields the protein CASSWLDGPYGYTF.

The chain has TRBV4-1 and TRBJ1-5; 7 nucleotides match TRBD1. The CDR3 loop spans 16 amino acids. J gave up 2 bases and V 0 bases, and 4 bases lay outside the gene matches. Looked up from germline, CDR1 is MGHRA and CDR2 is YSYEKL. The CDR3 sequence: CASSQELGQGNQPQHF. CDR3 bases: TGCGCCAGCAGCCAAGAACTTGGACAGGGCAATCAGCCCCAGCATTTT.

The J gene is TRBJ1-5, the V gene TRBV19; 8 positions agree with TRBD1. After removal of 2 bases from V and 2 bases from J, the junction contained 2 bases not matched to a gene. From germline, CDR1 is LNHDA and CDR2 SQIVND (reference sequence). This CDR3 comprises 15 residues. CDR3 amino acids: CASSIQGARNQPQHF. The CDR3 DNA sequence: TGTGCCAGTAGTATACAGGGGGCACGCAATCAGCCCCAGCATTTT.

The chain is built from TRBV4-1 and TRBJ2-3; D perhaps matches TRBD2 (5 bases). Trimming pared 2 bases from V and 11 bases from J, leaving 17 bases between. The CDR3 is 14 residues long. Germline CDR1 reads MGHRA; CDR2 reads YSYEKL. The CDR3 loop reads CASSQPRLRRGQYF. The CDR3 DNA is TGCGCCAGCAGCCAACCACGACTCCGCCGGGGGCAGTATTTT.

This CDR3 is CASSEPPQASSYNEQFF. CDR3 bases: TGTGCCAGCAGCGAACCCCCACAGGCGAGCTCCTACAATGAGCAGTTCTTC. The chain couples TRBV9 to TRBJ2-1, with D tentatively TRBD1 (5 bases). Trimming left V 3 bases short and J 0 bases short, with 16 bases between. CDR1 is SGDLS, CDR2 YYNGEE, per germline. There are 17 residues in the CDR3.

This rearrangement joins TRBV4-1 to TRBJ2-3; 12 bases agree with TRBD2. Germline CDR1 is MGHRA and CDR2 is YSYEKL. The CDR3 is made up of 15 amino acids. Losses at the gene ends were 5 bases for V and 6 bases for J; bases not matched to a gene: 6. The CDR3 DNA is TGCGCCAGCAGCAGAACTAGCGGGGGGTTGGATACGCAGTATTTT. Amino acid sequence: CASSRTSGGLDTQYF.

This chain uses TRBV6-4 with TRBJ2-5, with unresolved D. The CDR3 covers 14 residues. The germline V gene encodes CDR1 MRHNA and CDR2 SNTAGT. Trimming took 5 bases from V and 2 from J, leaving 12 bases between them. CDR3 DNA: TGTGCCAGCAGTCCCTCCGCCGGTCAAGAGACCCAGTACTTC. This sequence encodes CASSPSAGQETQYF.

This sequence joins TRBV6-1 and TRBJ2-3, with D tentatively TRBD2 (6 bases). V lost 3 bases, J lost 1 base, and 17 bases lay in between. Germline V gene lookup returns CDR1 MNHNS and CDR2 SASEGT. The CDR3 spans 17 residues. Here the CDR3 reads CASSDGPVWGGTDTQYF. DNA of the CDR3: TGTGCCAGCAGTGATGGGCCGGTTTGGGGGGGCACAGATACGCAGTATTTT.

This clone was seen a few times. The rearrangement uses TRBV2 and TRBJ1-4; no clear D. The germline V and J ends were trimmed by 5 bases and 5 bases, with 12 bases remaining between them. CDR1 SNHLY and CDR2 FYNNEI come from the germline V gene. This CDR3 has 14 residues. The CDR3, as DNA: TGTGCCAGCAGTTCCGGACTGCAGAATGAAAAACTGTTTTTT. It yields the protein CASSSGLQNEKLFF. The entire variable domain, with the rest obtained from reference TRBV2 and TRBJ1-4, is as follows: EPEVTQTPSHQVTQMGQEVILRCVPISNHLYFYWYRQILGQKVEFLVSFYNNEISEKSEIFDDQFSVERPDGSNFTLKIRSTKLEDSAMYFCASSSGLQNEKLFFGSGTQLSVL.

This rearrangement joins TRBV5-1 to TRBJ1-1, with a possible D match to TRBD1 (5 bases). The CDR3 is 18 residues long. V was trimmed by 0 bases and J by 3 bases, leaving 21 bases between them. Germline CDR1 is SGHRS and CDR2 is YFSETQ. CDR3 nucleotide sequence: TGCGCCAGCAGCTTGGGGGCTCTTATCAGGGTCGGAGACACTGAAGCTTTCTTT. Its protein is CASSLGALIRVGDTEAFF.

CDR3 amino acids: CASSRTGISNQPQHF. The DNA for the CDR3 is TGTGCCAGCAGCAGAACAGGGATTAGCAATCAGCCCCAGCATTTT. The chain joins TRBV28 to TRBJ1-5, with D maybe TRBD1 (6 bases). V was pared by 6 bases and J by 0 bases, with 12 bases between. Germline loops: CDR1 MDHEN, CDR2 SYDVKM. The CDR3 extends over 15 amino acids.

The rearrangement links TRBV5-1 to TRBJ2-3; 10 bases align to TRBD2. The length of the CDR3 is 15 residues. Germline V gene sequence: CDR1 SGHRS, CDR2 YFSETQ. With 0 bases clipped from V and 3 bases from J, the junction kept 1 base outside the gene matches. CDR3 loop: CASSLDSGRTDTQYF. The CDR3 DNA reads TGCGCCAGCAGCTTGGATAGCGGGAGGACAGATACGCAGTATTTT.

The CDR3 loop is CASSVGGPREQYF. As DNA, the CDR3 is TGTGCCAGCAGTGTCGGCGGCCCCCGGGAGCAGTACTTC. The chain is built from TRBV2 and TRBJ2-7, with unresolved D. There are 13 residues in the CDR3. The germline V gene encodes CDR1 SNHLY and CDR2 FYNNEI. Trimming stripped 4 bases from V and 7 bases from J, with 14 bases between.

The genes are TRBV5-1 and TRBJ2-5; perhaps TRBD2 as D (5 bases). CDR3 length equals 13 residues. Trimming took 2 bases from V and 2 from J, leaving 7 bases between them. Germline-derived CDR1 and CDR2 are SGHRS and YFSETQ. The CDR3 bases are TGCGCCAGCAGCTTTACGGGGCAAGAGACCCAGTACTTC. As protein: CASSFTGQETQYF.

The chain recombines TRBV28 with TRBJ2-1; perhaps TRBD1 as D (6 bases). This CDR3 has 13 amino acids. The V gene lost 4 bases and the J gene lost 2 bases, with 6 bases spanning the gap. CDR1 MDHEN and CDR2 SYDVKM come from the germline V gene. The CDR3, as DNA: TGTGCCAGCAGTTCAGGGGCCTACAATGAGCAGTTCTTC. It codes for CASSSGAYNEQFF.

There are a few counts of this clone. A read error may produce the germline difference seen at one junction end. This chain uses TRBV6-1 with TRBJ1-1; the D gene is possibly TRBD1 (5 bases). CDR1 and CDR2 (germline): MNHNS, SASEGT. The CDR3 consists of 12 residues. In nucleotides, the CDR3 is TGTGCCAGCAGTGAAGCGGGGTTAGGGGAGGCTTTT. Translating it yields CASSEAGLGEAF.

This chain uses TRBV6-5 with TRBJ2-4, with 7 bases identical to TRBD2. Trimming removed 4 bases from V and 6 bases from J; junction bases left unmatched: 9. Germline assignment: CDR1 MNHEY and CDR2 SVGAGI. There are 15 residues in the CDR3. The CDR3 region has the DNA TGTGCCAGCAGTTCTTCTCAACCGGGGGGAAACATTCAGTACTTC. Encoded protein: CASSSSQPGGNIQYF.